A single sample gave rise to the 8 T cell receptor beta chains below, sequenced in a study of blood T cell repertoires in COVID-19 (dated by TCRdb to 2020 to 2021). The library came from the immunoSEQ multiplex PCR assay. Held by TCRdb, this immuneACCESS table contains in-frame sequences only and omits some clones. Under half of the omission traces to an unresolved V gene where checked; the cause of the rest is unknown. In all, the sample holds around 130,000 clones, and roughly four fifths of those were seen once. The ten largest clones capture approximately 11% of the sample. Sequencing used peripheral blood. The receptors derive from a human donor in a cohort sampled during active COVID-19.

This clone was seen a few times. The rearrangement links TRBV4-1 to TRBJ2-5, with D possibly TRBD1 on 6 matching bases. The length of the CDR3 is 16 residues. V lost 0 bases to trimming and J lost 7 bases, with 18 bases between them. CDR1 is MGHRA and CDR2 is YSYEKL in the germline V gene. DNA of the CDR3: TGCGCCAGCAGCCAAGAAGTCGGGACCAGGGGTGGGACCCAGTACTTC. It is translated as CASSQEVGTRGGTQYF.

The chain recombines TRBV9 with TRBJ2-3; TRBD2 agrees at 12 bases. Germline V CDR1 and CDR2: SGDLS, YYNGEE. V was clipped by 0 bases and J by 3 bases; unmatched bases: 5. The CDR3 consists of 17 residues. CDR3 nucleotide sequence: TGTGCCAGCAGCGTAGGCCTAGCGGGGGGGAGAACAGATACGCAGTATTTT. Amino acid sequence: CASSVGLAGGRTDTQYF. Looking up the rest from reference TRBV9 and TRBJ2-3 gives the full variable domain: DSGVTQTPKHLITATGQRVTLRCSPRSGDLSVYWYQQSLDQGLQFLIQYYNGEERAKGNILERFSAQQFPDLHSELNLSSLELGDSALYFCASSVGLAGGRTDTQYFGPGTRLTVL.

The rearrangement joins TRBV6-5 to TRBJ1-1, with 7 bases aligning to TRBD1. The CDR3 covers 16 residues. CDR1 is MNHEY, CDR2 SVGAGI, per germline. Trimming removed 4 bases from V and 0 bases from J; junction bases left unmatched: 8. The CDR3 region has the DNA TGTGCCAGCAGTTTCGGAGGGGGCGAATTGAACACTGAAGCTTTCTTT. Residues: CASSFGGGELNTEAFF.

As for this clone: This specimen includes other DNA sequences encoding the same CDR3. This rearrangement joins TRBV6-5 to TRBJ1-2; TRBD1 agrees at 9 bases. The CDR3 has 15 residues. Trimming cost V 0 bases and J 2 bases; bases outside gene matches: 1. CDR1 and CDR2 (germline): MNHEY, SVGAGI. CDR3 coding DNA: TGTGCCAGCAGTTACTCAGGGACAGGGAACTATGGCTACACCTTC. Translating gives CASSYSGTGNYGYTF.

A few counts support this clone. The chain is built from TRBV6-5 and TRBJ1-1; D is undetermined. The germline gives CDR1 MNHEY, CDR2 SVGAGI. There are 14 residues in the CDR3. V shed 0 bases and J shed 1 base, with 6 bases lying between them. The CDR3 reads CASSYSIENTEAFF. DNA for the CDR3: TGTGCCAGCAGTTACTCGATAGAGAACACTGAAGCTTTCTTT.

This clone was counted at least ten times. The chain recombines TRBV15 with TRBJ2-7; TRBD1 is a possible D gene (7 bases). The V gene's germline CDR1 is LNHNV and CDR2 YYDKDF (reference sequence). V was trimmed by 0 bases and J by 7 bases, leaving 25 bases between them. The CDR3 contains 18 residues. CDR3 sequence: CATSRDWGKAGGGREQYF. The CDR3 coding sequence is TGTGCCACCAGCAGAGATTGGGGGAAAGCAGGGGGAGGACGGGAGCAGTACTTC. The full variable domain, rest sourced from reference TRBV15 and TRBJ2-7, is DAMVIQNPRYQVTQFGKPVTLSCSQTLNHNVMYWYQQKSSQAPKLLFHYYDKDFNNEADTPDNFQSRRPNTSFCFLDIRSPGLGDTAMYLCATSRDWGKAGGGREQYFGPGTRLTVT.

This chain links TRBV11-2 with TRBJ1-4, with D unclear. CDR3 length equals 15 residues. V shed 0 bases and J shed 8 bases, with 13 bases lying between them. Germline CDR1 reads SGHAT; CDR2 reads FQNNGV. The CDR3 loop reads CASSLEKGAGEKLFF. As DNA, the CDR3 is TGTGCCAGCAGCTTAGAGAAGGGAGCGGGGGAAAAACTGTTTTTT.

The rearrangement uses TRBV5-1 and TRBJ1-6; D is perhaps TRBD1 (5 bases). The V end was cut by 4 bases, the J end by 3 bases, with 11 bases between. Germline CDR1 SGHRS, CDR2 YFSETQ. CDR3 length: 15 amino acids. The CDR3 is CASSLPGGYNSPLHF. CDR3 sequence (DNA): TGCGCCAGCAGCCTTCCCGGGGGCTATAATTCACCCCTCCACTTT.